These 9 T cell receptor beta chains came from one sample sequenced in a study of T cell responses to AZD1222 COVID-19 vaccine. Clones were read by immunoSEQ multiplex PCR, and TCRdb kept only the in-frame ones, dropping some. The sample consists of 150,000 to 200,000 clones, over 90% of them appearing once. This sample comprised peripheral blood, obtained 28 days after the second AZD1222 dose. These receptors all stem from an adult who received the AZD1222 COVID-19 vaccine.

The rearrangement links TRBV18 to TRBJ2-2; the match to TRBD1 covers 9 bases. This CDR3 has 15 amino acids. Germline V gene data show CDR1 as KGHSH and CDR2 as LQKENI. The V gene end was trimmed by 3 bases and the J gene end by 5 bases; junction bases not matched to a gene: 4. The CDR3 coding sequence is TGTGCCAGCTCACCCCCGGGACAGGGTACCGGGGAGCTGTTTTTT. This translates into CASSPPGQGTGELFF.

This clone came up a few times. V usage is TRBV5-4 and J usage is TRBJ2-2; a possible D gene is TRBD1 (6 bases). The CDR3 is 16 amino acids. Trimming pared 4 bases from V and 4 bases from J, leaving 17 bases between. Per the germline V gene, CDR1 is SGHNT and CDR2 is YYREEE (reference sequence). The chain's CDR3 is CASSPATGSTTGELFF. The CDR3 DNA sequence: TGTGCCAGCAGCCCTGCGACAGGTTCAACCACCGGGGAGCTGTTTTTT.

CDR3 in DNA: TGTGCCAGCAGGAGCAGGGCGTCAAACGGGGAGCTGTTTTTT. It yields the protein CASRSRASNGELFF. The gene calls are TRBV2 and TRBJ2-2; D may be TRBD1 (5 bases). The germline gives CDR1 SNHLY, CDR2 FYNNEI. V shed 6 bases and J shed 7 bases, with 15 bases lying between them. CDR3 length equals 14 residues.

The chain joins TRBV19 to TRBJ2-5; no reliable D call. The V end was cut by 6 bases, the J end by 5 bases, with 19 bases between. Per the germline V gene, CDR1 is LNHDA and CDR2 is SQIVND (reference sequence). There are 15 residues in the CDR3. CDR3 in amino acids: CASSARHYDWETQYF. CDR3 DNA: TGTGCCAGTAGCGCGCGACACTACGACTGGGAGACCCAGTACTTC. Full variable domain (remainder filled in from reference TRBV19 and TRBJ2-5): DGGITQSPKYLFRKEGQNVTLSCEQNLNHDAMYWYRQDPGQGLRLIYYSQIVNDFQKGDIAEGYSVSREKKESFPLTVTSAQKNPTAFYLCASSARHYDWETQYFGPGTRLLVL.

J is TRBJ2-7 and V is TRBV4-3; D gene unclear. With 3 bases removed from V and 0 bases from J, the gap between germline ends came to 18 bases. From germline, CDR1 is LGHNA and CDR2 YSLEER. CDR3 length: 17 residues. CDR3 loop: CASSHHPWTGSSYEQYF. CDR3 in DNA: TGCGCCAGCAGCCACCACCCCTGGACGGGCAGCTCCTACGAGCAGTACTTC.

The V and J genes are TRBV30 and TRBJ2-1, with a tentative D call TRBD1 (8 bases). V lost 3 bases, J lost 0 bases, and 21 bases lay in between. Per germline, CDR1 GTSNPN and CDR2 SVGIG (reference sequence). The CDR3 extends over 18 amino acids. CDR3 bases: TGTGCCTGGAGGCGGGACAGGCGTTGGGGGGGCTCCTACAATGAGCAGTTCTTC. This gives the protein CAWRRDRRWGGSYNEQFF. The full variable domain, completed using reference TRBV30 and TRBJ2-1, is SQTIHQWPATLVQPVGSPLSLECTVEGTSNPNLYWYRQAAGRGLQLLFYSVGIGQISSEVPQNLSASRPQDRQFILSSKKLLLSDSGFYLCAWRRDRRWGGSYNEQFFGPGTRLTVL.

This rearrangement joins TRBV19 to TRBJ1-1; TRBD1 is a possible D gene (6 bases). The CDR3 consists of 14 residues. V dropped 6 bases and J dropped 0 bases, with 11 bases sitting between them. Germline V lookup: CDR1 LNHDA, CDR2 SQIVND (reference sequence). The DNA of the CDR3 is TGTGCCAGTAGCTACAGGGTGGTGAACACTGAAGCTTTCTTT. Translation gives CASSYRVVNTEAFF.

V gene TRBV18 combines with J gene TRBJ2-1; 7 bases map to TRBD1. Germline trimming cut 4 bases from V and 5 bases from J; bases unmatched to any gene: 5. Germline-derived CDR1 and CDR2 are KGHSH and LQKENI. The CDR3 has 14 amino acids. CDR3 DNA: TGTGCCAGCTCACAGGACAGGACCCACAATGAGCAGTTCTTC. It encodes CASSQDRTHNEQFF. Drawing the rest from reference TRBV18 and TRBJ2-1, the complete variable domain is NAGVMQNPRHLVRRRGQEARLRCSPMKGHSHVYWYRQLPEEGLKFMVYLQKENIIDESGMPKERFSAEFPKEGPSILRIQQVVRGDSAAYFCASSQDRTHNEQFFGPGTRLTVL.

The chain uses TRBV19 and TRBJ1-1, with 8 bases that match TRBD1. The CDR3 has 15 residues. J was trimmed by 1 base and V by 6 bases; bases with no gene match: 7. Germline values: CDR1 LNHDA, CDR2 SQIVND (reference sequence). In nucleotides, the CDR3 is TGTGCCAGTAGCCCTTCCGGGACAGGGAACACTGAAGCTTTCTTT. Its protein is CASSPSGTGNTEAFF.